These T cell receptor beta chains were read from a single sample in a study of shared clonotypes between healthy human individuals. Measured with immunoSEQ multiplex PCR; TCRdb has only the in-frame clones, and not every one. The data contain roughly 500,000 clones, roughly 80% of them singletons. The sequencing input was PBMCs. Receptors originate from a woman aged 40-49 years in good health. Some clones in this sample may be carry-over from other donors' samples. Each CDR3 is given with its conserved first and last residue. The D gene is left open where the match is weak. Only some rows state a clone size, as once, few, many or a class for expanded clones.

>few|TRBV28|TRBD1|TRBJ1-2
CASRRMGQGSSYGYTF
TGTGCCAGCAGGCGAATGGGACAGGGCTCCTCCTATGGCTACACCTTC
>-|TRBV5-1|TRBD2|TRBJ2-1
CASSRLAGETYNEQFF
TGCGCCAGCAGCCGATTAGCGGGAGAGACCTACAATGAGCAGTTCTTC
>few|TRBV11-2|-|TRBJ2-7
CASSPQGSPSSGQYF
TGTGCCAGCAGCCCACAGGGCTCCCCTTCGTCTGGGCAGTACTTC
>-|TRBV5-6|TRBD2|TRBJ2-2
CASSFGGSRTGELFF
TGTGCCAGCAGCTTCGGGGGGAGTCGGACCGGGGAGCTGTTTTTT
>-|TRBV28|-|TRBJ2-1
CASRKSSYNEQFF
TGTGCCAGCAGGAAGAGCTCCTACAATGAGCAGTTCTTC
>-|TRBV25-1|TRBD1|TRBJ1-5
CASSSSGTGYQPQHF
TGTGCCAGCAGTTCATCCGGGACAGGTTATCAGCCCCAGCATTTT
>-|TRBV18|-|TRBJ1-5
CASSPGDLGQNQPQHF
TGTGCCAGCTCACCTGGCGATCTAGGACAGAATCAGCCCCAGCATTTT
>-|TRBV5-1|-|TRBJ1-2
CASSPEGRANYGYTF
TGCGCCAGCAGCCCTGAGGGCAGGGCCAACTATGGCTACACCTTC
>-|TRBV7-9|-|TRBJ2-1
CASSPGSSYNEQFF
TGTGCCAGCAGCCCAGGGAGCTCCTACAATGAGCAGTTCTTC
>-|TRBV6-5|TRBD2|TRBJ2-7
CATRRLAGAYEQYF
TGTGCCACGCGGAGACTAGCGGGGGCCTACGAGCAGTACTTC
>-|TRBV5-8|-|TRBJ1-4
CASSLWGATNEKLFF
TGTGCCAGCAGCTTGTGGGGGGCAACTAATGAAAAACTGTTTTTT
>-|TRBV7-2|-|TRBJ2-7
CASSLAGRGGYEQYF
TGTGCCAGCAGCTTAGCTGGGAGAGGGGGGTACGAGCAGTACTTC
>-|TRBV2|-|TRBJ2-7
CASSEMYEQYF
TGTGCCAGCAGTGAGATGTACGAGCAGTACTTC
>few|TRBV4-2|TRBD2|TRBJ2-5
CASSQDGTGGLLGQYF
TGTGCCAGCAGCCAAGATGGAACGGGAGGTCTCCTCGGGCAGTACTTC
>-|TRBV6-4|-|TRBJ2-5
CARRGAGETQYF
TGTGCCCGCCGGGGAGCGGGAGAGACCCAGTACTTC
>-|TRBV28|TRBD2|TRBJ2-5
CASSDGTSGEGETQYF
TGTGCCAGCAGTGATGGGACTAGCGGAGAGGGAGAGACCCAGTACTTC
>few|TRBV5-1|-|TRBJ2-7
CASSPTTQVTLNEQYF
TGCGCCAGCAGCCCCACAACACAGGTAACGCTAAACGAGCAGTACTTC
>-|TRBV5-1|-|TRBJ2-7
CASRPEGGAGYAEQYF
TGCGCCAGCAGGCCCGAGGGGGGTGCAGGCTACGCCGAGCAGTACTTC
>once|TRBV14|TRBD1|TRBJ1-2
CASSKRTGDGYTF
TGTGCCAGCAGCAAACGGACAGGGGACGGCTACACCTTC
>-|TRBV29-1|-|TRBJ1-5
CSVALGAVGQPQHF
TGCAGCGTCGCACTGGGGGCGGTCGGTCAGCCCCAGCATTTT
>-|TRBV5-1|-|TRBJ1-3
CASSLNRPSSGNTIYF
TGCGCCAGCAGCTTGAACAGGCCCAGCTCTGGAAACACCATATATTTT
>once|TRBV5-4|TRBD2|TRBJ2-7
CASSFGTSGSYEQYF
TGTGCCAGCAGCTTTGGGACTAGCGGGAGCTACGAGCAGTACTTC
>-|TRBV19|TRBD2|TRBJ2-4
CASTRLAGGQIAKNIQYF
TGTGCCAGTACAAGACTAGCGGGAGGGCAGATAGCCAAAAACATTCAGTACTTC
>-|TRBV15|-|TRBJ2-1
CATSRGDRVAAYNEQFF
TGTGCCACCAGCAGAGGGGATCGGGTAGCGGCATACAATGAGCAGTTCTTC
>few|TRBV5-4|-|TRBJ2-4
CASSNLGGPIQYF
TGTGCCAGCAGCAATCTAGGGGGGCCCATTCAGTACTTC
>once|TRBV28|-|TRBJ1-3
CASSLNPTVSGNTIYF
TGTGCCAGCAGTTTAAATCCGACGGTCTCTGGAAACACCATATATTTT
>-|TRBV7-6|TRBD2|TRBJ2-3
CASSFPGLAGVGTDTQYF
TGTGCCAGCAGCTTTCCGGGACTAGCGGGAGTAGGGACAGATACGCAGTATTTT
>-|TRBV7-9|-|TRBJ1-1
CASSLITEAFF
TGTGCCAGCAGCTTAATCACTGAAGCTTTCTTT
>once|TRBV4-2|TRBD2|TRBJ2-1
CASSQESGRVYNEQFF
TGTGCCAGCAGCCAAGAAAGCGGGAGGGTTTACAATGAGCAGTTCTTC
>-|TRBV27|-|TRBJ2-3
CASSLFASKRTQYF
TGTGCCAGCAGTTTATTTGCCTCCAAGAGGACGCAGTATTTT
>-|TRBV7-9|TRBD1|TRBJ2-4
CASSSIKTGGTANIQYF
TGTGCCAGCAGCTCCATCAAGACAGGGGGAACCGCAAACATTCAGTACTTC
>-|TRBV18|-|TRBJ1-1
CASHVAEQMSTEAFF
TGTGCCAGCCATGTCGCTGAACAGATGAGCACTGAAGCTTTCTTT